A selection of T cell receptor beta chains follows, all from one sample in a study of cytomegalovirus exposure and HLA in healthy donors. This table comes from immunoSEQ multiplex PCR, and its TCRdb copy is limited to in-frame clones, with some not included. Among hundreds of thousands of clones listed, 75% to 90% were seen once. The sample taken for sequencing was PBMCs. The receptors were gathered from a woman aged 18 to 35 in good health and CMV-seronegative. The CDR3 runs from the conserved cysteine through the conserved F or W. D genes are given only for firm matches. Expanded clones get a size class; other rows say once, few or many, or leave the size out.

v_call,j_call,d_call,clone_size,cdr3_aa,cdr3_nt
TRBV14,TRBJ2-7,NA,few,CASSQDLLRRYEQYF,TGTGCCAGCAGCCAAGATCTTCTTAGGAGATACGAGCAGTACTTC
TRBV7-9,TRBJ1-4,NA,NA,CASSSERITNEKLFF,TGTGCCAGCAGCTCAGAGAGGATTACTAATGAAAAACTGTTTTTT
TRBV29-1,TRBJ2-3,NA,NA,CSVEGRDTDTQYF,TGCAGCGTTGAAGGGCGGGACACAGATACGCAGTATTTT
TRBV6-6,TRBJ2-7,TRBD1,NA,CASSPGGPYEQYF,TGTGCCAGCAGTCCAGGGGGTCCCTACGAGCAGTACTTC
TRBV9,TRBJ1-1,TRBD1,NA,CASSATGVGEAFF,TGTGCCAGCAGCGCCACAGGGGTCGGTGAAGCTTTCTTT
TRBV30,TRBJ2-3,NA,NA,CAYCYSDWDTQYF,TGTGCCTACTGCTACTCCGACTGGGATACGCAGTATTTT
TRBV15,TRBJ2-2,NA,NA,CATSRENPSLQGPIANTGELFF,TGTGCCACCAGCAGAGAGAACCCATCCCTGCAGGGCCCAATAGCGAACACCGGGGAGCTGTTTTTT
TRBV15,TRBJ1-5,NA,NA,CATSKGFQGRNQPQHF,TGTGCCACCAGCAAAGGCTTCCAGGGGCGCAATCAGCCCCAGCATTTT
TRBV6-6,TRBJ1-2,TRBD1,NA,CASGPLPGQGVVGYTF,TGTGCCAGCGGACCACTACCGGGACAGGGGGTGGTTGGCTACACCTTC
TRBV5-1,TRBJ2-5,TRBD1,NA,CASSLARGSSQETQYF,TGCGCCAGCAGCTTGGCCAGGGGGAGTTCCCAAGAGACCCAGTACTTC
TRBV19,TRBJ2-5,NA,NA,CASSIVGTGETQYF,TGTGCCAGTAGTATAGTCGGTACCGGAGAGACCCAGTACTTC
TRBV5-6,TRBJ1-3,TRBD1,NA,CASSFVRGNTIYF,TGTGCCAGCAGCTTCGTCAGGGGGAACACCATATATTTT
TRBV29-1,TRBJ1-2,NA,NA,CSVEDVAEMYGYTF,TGCAGCGTTGAAGATGTCGCGGAAATGTATGGCTACACCTTC
TRBV7-8,TRBJ1-4,NA,NA,CASVRQRGGKLFF,TGTGCCAGCGTTCGACAGCGAGGTGGAAAACTGTTTTTT
TRBV2,TRBJ2-5,NA,NA,CASSKDGGETQYF,TGTGCCAGCAGTAAAGACGGGGGAGAGACCCAGTACTTC
TRBV19,TRBJ2-7,TRBD1,few,CASSKWDRGREQYF,TGTGCCAGTAGTAAGTGGGATAGGGGGCGCGAGCAGTACTTC
TRBV5-6,TRBJ1-3,TRBD1,NA,CASSRTGLGNTIYF,TGTGCCAGCAGCAGGACAGGGCTAGGAAACACCATATATTTT
TRBV4-1,TRBJ1-6,TRBD1,NA,CASSHPRRGRLSNSPLHF,TGCGCCAGCAGCCACCCCCGGAGGGGGCGCCTTTCGAATTCACCCCTCCACTTT
TRBV10-3,TRBJ1-6,TRBD1,few,CAISGDRKPNSPLHF,TGTGCCATCTCGGGGGACAGGAAACCGAATTCACCCCTCCACTTT
TRBV4-1,TRBJ1-5,TRBD1,NA,CASSQGAPGQGNQPQHF,TGCGCCAGCAGCCAGGGGGCCCCGGGACAGGGTAATCAGCCCCAGCATTTT
TRBV19,TRBJ2-1,TRBD1,NA,CASSQSGQGWYEQFF,TGTGCCAGTAGCCAATCGGGACAGGGTTGGTATGAGCAGTTCTTC
TRBV4-1,TRBJ2-7,TRBD1,NA,CASSQLTGQAYEQYF,TGCGCCAGCAGCCAATTAACGGGACAGGCCTACGAGCAGTACTTC
TRBV2,TRBJ1-1,TRBD1,NA,CARGGQSNTEAFF,TGTGCCAGAGGGGGACAGTCGAACACTGAAGCTTTCTTT
TRBV29-1,TRBJ2-3,NA,NA,CSAGPGIADTQYF,TGCAGCGCAGGGCCAGGGATAGCAGATACGCAGTATTTT
TRBV19,TRBJ1-1,TRBD1,NA,CASSRQGARHQPGTEAFF,TGTGCCAGTAGTCGACAGGGGGCGCGTCACCAACCTGGGACTGAAGCTTTCTTT
TRBV6-1,TRBJ1-2,NA,NA,CASTEGWVYGYTF,TGTGCCAGCACGGAGGGATGGGTCTATGGCTACACCTTC
TRBV5-1,TRBJ2-7,NA,NA,CASSSQGNEQYF,TGCGCCAGCAGCTCACAGGGAAACGAGCAGTACTTC